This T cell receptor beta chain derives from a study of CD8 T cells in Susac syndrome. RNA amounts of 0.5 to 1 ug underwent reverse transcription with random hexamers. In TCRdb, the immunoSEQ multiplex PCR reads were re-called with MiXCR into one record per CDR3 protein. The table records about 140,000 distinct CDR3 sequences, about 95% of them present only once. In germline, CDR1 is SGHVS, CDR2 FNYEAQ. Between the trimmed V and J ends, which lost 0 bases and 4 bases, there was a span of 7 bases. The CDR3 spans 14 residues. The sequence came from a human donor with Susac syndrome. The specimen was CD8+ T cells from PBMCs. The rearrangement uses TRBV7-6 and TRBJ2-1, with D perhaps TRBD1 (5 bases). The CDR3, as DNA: TGTGCCAGCAGCTTAGCGGGGCAGTACAATGAGCAGTTCTTC. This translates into CASSLAGQYNEQFF.